A selection of T cell receptor beta chains follows, all from one sample in a study of cytomegalovirus exposure and HLA in healthy donors. Sequencing used immunoSEQ multiplex PCR; TCRdb keeps in-frame clones, though not all of them. The sample lists around 240,000 clones, about four fifths occurring once. The sequencing sample was made of PBMCs. These receptors all stem from a woman aged 35 to 49 in good health and CMV-seropositive. The CDR3 runs from the conserved cysteine through the conserved F or W. A D gene is named only where the DNA matches it firmly.

J,V,D,CDR3
TRBJ1-5,TRBV10-3,TRBD1,CAISESWTGSNQPQHF
TRBJ1-1,TRBV6-5,-,CASRNPIRLTEAFF
TRBJ2-7,TRBV19,TRBD1,CASSSGQGPHEQYF
TRBJ2-7,TRBV5-1,-,CASSSQGGTYEQYF
TRBJ2-7,TRBV9,TRBD1,CASSAGTAWTDEQYF
TRBJ1-2,TRBV18,TRBD1,CASSPQGANINYGYTF
TRBJ2-7,TRBV7-9,TRBD1,CASSRLQGATTYEQYF
TRBJ1-1,TRBV18,-,CASSSNGGIHMNTEAFF
TRBJ2-1,TRBV7-3,-,CASSLDAGVGNEQFF
TRBJ1-6,TRBV30,-,CAWSAGRLVNSPLHF
TRBJ2-5,TRBV7-8,-,CASSLLETQYF
TRBJ2-3,TRBV11-2,TRBD2,CASSKRGTSGPSTDTQYF
TRBJ2-1,TRBV7-3,-,CASSLGQGTYNEQFF
TRBJ1-6,TRBV15,-,CATAGQNNSPLHF
TRBJ2-1,TRBV30,TRBD2,CAWSATYGTSGRNEQFF
TRBJ1-2,TRBV7-9,TRBD1,CASSGTGVNYGYTF
TRBJ1-5,TRBV7-8,-,CASSFGSNQPQHF
TRBJ1-4,TRBV5-1,TRBD1,CASRDSTNEKLFF
TRBJ2-5,TRBV5-4,-,CASSLMLDQGKETQYF
TRBJ2-7,TRBV10-3,TRBD1,CAISTGGASYEQYF
TRBJ2-1,TRBV9,TRBD2,CASSVYGGGSSYNEQFF
TRBJ1-2,TRBV7-2,-,CASSLKRVGGYTF
TRBJ1-3,TRBV5-6,-,CASSLDWGAGNTIYF
TRBJ1-2,TRBV6-5,-,CASSYRGGPSYGYTF
TRBJ1-1,TRBV29-1,TRBD1,CSVGTGSTEAFF
TRBJ1-5,TRBV6-6,TRBD1,CASSYNRGGGNQPQHF
TRBJ1-2,TRBV30,TRBD1,CAWRGTGTGYGYTF